Listed here are 28 T cell receptor beta chains from one sample, sequenced in a study of blood T cell repertoires in COVID-19. TCRdb's table, derived via immunoSEQ multiplex PCR, lists solely in-frame clones and lacks some. The data show a few hundred thousand clones, 86% seen once. Input material: PBMCs or T cells enriched from blood (not recorded which). Every receptor here comes from a woman aged 40 to 50 with acute COVID-19.

The chain's CDR3 is CATSRDQRGETQYF. CDR3 DNA sequence: TGTGCCACCAGCAGAGATCAGCGGGGGGAGACCCAGTACTTC. This rearrangement joins TRBV15 to TRBJ2-5; 8 positions match TRBD2. The CDR3 has 14 amino acids. Germline CDR1 is LNHNV and CDR2 is YYDKDF (reference sequence). V lost 0 bases and J lost 5; bases outside the gene matches: 2.

The chain combines TRBV7-9 with TRBJ2-7; the D gene is possibly TRBD2 (5 bases). Trimming removed 7 bases at V and 0 bases at J, with 19 bases between. CDR1 is SEHNR and CDR2 is FQNEAQ in the germline V gene (reference sequence). This CDR3 is 16 amino acids long. For the CDR3, the DNA is TGTGCCAGCACGGGGTGGTGGACTTTGACCTCCTACGAGCAGTACTTC. This translates into CASTGWWTLTSYEQYF.

This clone was seen once. The V call is TRBV9, the J call TRBJ2-7; possibly TRBD2 for D (7 bases). The V and J ends lost 0 bases and 0 bases respectively, with 19 bases between them. The CDR3 sequence is 18 residues long. Germline-derived CDR1 and CDR2 are SGDLS and YYNGEE. The CDR3 here is CASSVGGGRGAPSYEQYF. The CDR3 region has the DNA TGTGCCAGCAGCGTAGGCGGAGGCCGGGGGGCTCCCTCCTACGAGCAGTACTTC.

This chain connects TRBV28 to TRBJ2-6; D is undetermined. The CDR3 consists of 15 residues. The V end was cut by 5 bases, the J end by 0 bases, with 8 bases between. Germline V gene data show CDR1 as MDHEN and CDR2 as SYDVKM. The CDR3 nucleotides are TGTGCCAGCAGTCCTTCTAGCTCTGGGGCCAACGTCCTGACTTTC. It encodes CASSPSSSGANVLTF.

The chain joins TRBV5-1 to TRBJ2-7; TRBD2 might be the D (6 bases). From germline, CDR1 is SGHRS and CDR2 YFSETQ. The CDR3 is 14 amino acids. Trimming removed 3 bases at V and 1 base at J, with 11 bases between. CDR3 amino acids: CASSSYRGSYEQYF. The CDR3 DNA reads TGCGCCAGCAGCTCCTACCGGGGGTCCTACGAGCAGTACTTC. Full variable domain (outside the CDR3, taken from reference TRBV5-1 and TRBJ2-7): KAGVTQTPRYLIKTRGQQVTLSCSPISGHRSVSWYQQTPGQGLQFLFEYFSETQRNKGNFPGRFSGRQFSNSRSEMNVSTLELGDSALYLCASSSYRGSYEQYFGPGTRLTVT.

This rearrangement joins TRBV27 to TRBJ2-1; tentative D call: TRBD1 (6 bases). Deletions cut 4 bases from V and 3 bases from J, with 13 bases between. The CDR3 totals 15 residues. Germline lookup yields CDR1 MNHEY and CDR2 SMNVEV (reference sequence). The CDR3 DNA follows: TGTGCCAGCAGTTGGCAGGGGAGTAGCTACAATGAGCAGTTCTTC. Translation: CASSWQGSSYNEQFF.

The V gene is TRBV6-5, the J gene TRBJ1-2; weak D call: TRBD1 (5 bases). Germline CDR1 is MNHEY and CDR2 is SVGAGI. Trimming took 6 bases from V and 3 from J, leaving 17 bases between them. The CDR3 is 15 residues long. CDR3 region: CASSLSLDSYYGYTF. The CDR3 DNA sequence: TGTGCCAGCAGCCTATCTTTAGACAGCTACTATGGCTACACCTTC.

This CDR3 reads CASSIPGAGSYNEQFF. The CDR3 nucleotides read TGTGCCAGTAGTATCCCAGGAGCGGGTTCATACAATGAGCAGTTCTTC. The rearrangement uses TRBV19 and TRBJ2-1, with a possible D match to TRBD2 (6 bases). Germline V gives CDR1 LNHDA, CDR2 SQIVND (reference sequence). This CDR3 contains 16 residues. V was cut by 3 bases and J by 4 bases, with 16 bases left in between.

The chain couples TRBV19 to TRBJ1-6, with unresolved D. The CDR3 totals 14 residues. The germline CDR1 and CDR2 sequences are LNHDA and SQIVND (reference sequence). Trimming took off 6 bases at V and 8 bases at J, with 14 bases between the two ends. Here the CDR3 reads CASSLRGKDSPLHF. CDR3 nucleotide sequence: TGTGCCAGTAGCCTCCGGGGTAAAGATTCACCCCTCCACTTT.

The chain is built from TRBV12-3 or TRBV12-4 and TRBJ2-1; possible D gene TRBD2, 6 bases. The CDR3 extends over 13 amino acids. V dropped 3 bases and J dropped 6 bases, with 9 bases sitting between them. CDR3 sequence reads: CASSFLGGNEQFF. In DNA, the CDR3 is TGTGCCAGCAGTTTCTTGGGGGGCAATGAGCAGTTCTTC.

The rearrangement joins TRBV9 to TRBJ2-1; tentative D call: TRBD1 (6 bases). This CDR3 contains 17 residues. V was cut by 0 bases and J by 0 bases, with 13 bases left in between. Germline V gene sequence: CDR1 SGDLS, CDR2 YYNGEE. The CDR3, as DNA: TGTGCCAGCAGCGTAGGACAGGCCTCCAGCTCCTACAATGAGCAGTTCTTC. Its translation: CASSVGQASSSYNEQFF.

This CDR3 is CARSSTVAGDTQYF. CDR3 DNA: TGTGCCAGAAGCTCCACCGTAGCGGGAGATACGCAGTATTTT. The V call is TRBV5-3, the J call TRBJ2-3; 7 bases are a match to TRBD2. TRBV5-3 is flagged as an ORF with uncertain function. J was trimmed by 5 bases and V by 3 bases; bases with no gene match: 6. The CDR3 is 14 amino acids.

In regard to this clone: This sample also contains other DNA sequences that code for the same CDR3. The chain links TRBV27 to TRBJ1-1, with no clear D. V was clipped by 3 bases and J by 1 base, with 9 bases between them. This CDR3 is 14 amino acids long. The germline V gene has CDR1 MNHEY and CDR2 SMNVEV (reference sequence). CDR3 in amino acids: CASSLRGSNTEAFF. The CDR3 coding sequence is TGTGCCAGCAGTTTGCGAGGATCGAACACTGAAGCTTTCTTT.

This chain links TRBV18 with TRBJ2-5; D is ambiguous. Germline-derived CDR1 and CDR2 are KGHSH and LQKENI. The CDR3 sequence is 12 residues long. Trimming stripped 6 bases from V and 7 bases from J, with 12 bases between. The CDR3 region has the DNA TGTGCCAGCTCCCGGCGTTCGGGGACCCAGTACTTC. Its protein is CASSRRSGTQYF.

This chain links TRBV19 with TRBJ2-7; D uncertain. The germline gives CDR1 LNHDA, CDR2 SQIVND (reference sequence). CDR3 length: 13 residues. Trimming took off 8 bases at V and 7 bases at J, with 18 bases between the two ends. The CDR3 DNA sequence: TGTGCCAGTTCCCTTTCTTGGGCCTGGGAGCAGTACTTC. Residues: CASSLSWAWEQYF.

This clone was seen only once. V usage is TRBV6-6 and J usage is TRBJ1-5; TRBD1 matches at 10 bases. V shed 6 bases and J 1 base; nucleotides not matched to a gene: 6. CDR1 is MNHNY and CDR2 is SVGAGI in the germline V gene (reference sequence). The CDR3 is 16 amino acids. Written as DNA, the CDR3 is TGTGCCAGCAGGGGACAGGGGAGTAGAAGCAATCAGCCCCAGCATTTT. Translation: CASRGQGSRSNQPQHF.

The chain links TRBV27 to TRBJ1-2, with 7 bases identical to TRBD1. CDR1 and CDR2 (germline): MNHEY, SMNVEV (reference sequence). V dropped 10 bases and J dropped 4; count of bases not matched to a gene: 21. This CDR3 contains 17 residues. CDR3 region: CATGLTGALGRGYGYTF. The CDR3 bases are TGTGCCACCGGTCTAACAGGGGCCTTAGGCCGGGGCTATGGCTACACCTTC.

This clone was recorded once. The chain employs TRBV7-2 and TRBJ2-1, with 8 nucleotides matching TRBD1. CDR3 length equals 14 residues. Trimming at V came to 5 bases and at J to 7 bases, leaving 7 bases not matched to a gene. Germline V gene sequence: CDR1 SGHTA, CDR2 FQGNSA. The CDR3 reads CASSRGTGGNEQFF. The CDR3 bases are TGTGCCAGCAGCAGAGGGACAGGTGGGAATGAGCAGTTCTTC.

This clone was seen more than once but under ten times. This sequence joins TRBV19 and TRBJ2-7; the D gene is possibly TRBD2 (5 bases). This CDR3 is 13 amino acids long. Germline values: CDR1 LNHDA, CDR2 SQIVND (reference sequence). Trimming shortened V by 5 bases and J by 2 bases, and 10 bases separated the two germline ends. Here the CDR3 reads CASSLEATYEQYF. The CDR3 DNA follows: TGTGCCAGTAGTTTGGAGGCCACCTACGAGCAGTACTTC.

The rearrangement uses TRBV28 and TRBJ2-3; 7 bases align to TRBD1. V lost 4 bases to trimming and J lost 0 bases; unmatched junction nucleotides: 1. Looked up from germline, CDR1 is MDHEN and CDR2 is SYDVKM. This CDR3 is built from 14 residues. The CDR3 sequence is CASSWTGSTDTQYF. The DNA of the CDR3 is TGTGCCAGCAGTTGGACAGGCAGCACAGATACGCAGTATTTT.

This rearrangement joins TRBV12-3 or TRBV12-4 to TRBJ1-1, with D unresolved. The CDR3 sequence is 13 residues long. The V end lost 1 base, the J end lost 5 bases, and 8 bases lay between the germline ends. In DNA form, the CDR3 reads TGTGCCAGCAGTTTAGAGCGAAAAACTGAAGCTTTCTTT. It is translated as CASSLERKTEAFF.

This clone was counted only a few times. The V call is TRBV4-2, the J call TRBJ1-4; 7 bases match TRBD1. Germline V gene sequence: CDR1 LGHNA, CDR2 YNFKEQ. This CDR3 has 16 residues. Trimming took 3 bases from V and 4 from J; bases not matched to a gene: 8. The DNA for the CDR3 is TGTGCCAGCAGCCACGGATCGACAGGGATTAATGAAAAACTGTTTTTT. The encoded protein is CASSHGSTGINEKLFF.

The gene calls are TRBV2 and TRBJ2-3; the D gene is possibly TRBD2 (6 bases). CDR1 is SNHLY, CDR2 FYNNEI, per germline. V shed 5 bases and J shed 2 bases, with 11 bases lying between them. The CDR3 runs to 14 residues. The CDR3 loop reads CASSPSGVTDTQYF. The DNA for the CDR3 is TGTGCCAGCAGTCCCTCGGGGGTCACAGATACGCAGTATTTT.

This clone turned up a few times. An end of the junction differs from the germline gene, which may be a read error. The J gene is TRBJ1-5, the V gene TRBV28, with no clear D. The CDR3 runs 14 residues. Germline values: CDR1 MDHEN, CDR2 SYDVKM. The DNA of the CDR3 is TGTGCCACCAGTGCGTCCGCGGGTAATCAGCCCCAGCATTTT. Translated, it gives CATSASAGNQPQHF.

The gene calls are TRBV6-5 and TRBJ1-2; TRBD1 agrees at 8 bases. This CDR3 contains 16 residues. Germline V gives CDR1 MNHEY, CDR2 SVGAGI. V shed 0 bases and J 4 bases; nucleotides not matched to a gene: 7. CDR3 nucleotides: TGTGCCAGCAGTTACTCTTCCGGGACAGGAGTCTATGGCTACACCTTC. It codes for CASSYSSGTGVYGYTF.

V gene TRBV6-5 combines with J gene TRBJ1-1, with D perhaps TRBD1 (5 bases). The germline V gene has CDR1 MNHEY and CDR2 SVGAGI. CDR3 length: 14 residues. Trimming removed 7 bases from V and 1 base from J, with 13 bases in between. The CDR3 region has the DNA TGTGCCAGCAAGAAGACAGATAAGAACACTGAAGCTTTCTTT. Translation gives CASKKTDKNTEAFF.

V and J are TRBV28 and TRBJ2-7; 7 nucleotides agree with TRBD2. The J segment lost 6 bases and the V segment lost 5 bases, leaving 10 bases of the junction unmatched. Germline CDR1 is MDHEN and CDR2 is SYDVKM. This CDR3 region has 14 residues. The DNA for the CDR3 is TGTGCCAGCAGTCCCCGACTAGCTGGGCGCGAGCAGTACTTC. This sequence encodes CASSPRLAGREQYF.

This chain links TRBV28 with TRBJ1-1; D is ambiguous. Germline loops: CDR1 MDHEN, CDR2 SYDVKM. This CDR3 region has 11 residues. Trimming removed 2 bases at V and 6 bases at J, with 4 bases between. The CDR3 region is CASSLGSEAFF. DNA of the CDR3: TGTGCCAGCAGTTTAGGCTCTGAAGCTTTCTTT.